This T cell receptor beta chain was sequenced during a study of blood T cell repertoires in COVID-19. As originally analysed: Amplification of reference gene primers provided the estimated nucleated cell counts. Assay used: immunoSEQ multiplex PCR; TCRdb lists only in-frame clones, some missing. For V, J and clone size, that table is used; D and trimming come from the DNA. The repertoire consists of approximately 170,000 clones, with more than 70% occurring once and the leading ten covering approximately 6%. Trimming at V came to 1 base and at J to 6 bases, leaving 8 bases not matched to a gene. CDR3 size: 17 residues. Per the germline V gene, CDR1 is SGDLS and CDR2 is YYNGEE. In assigning cohorts, the study relied on participant-reported clinical history. Cohort 3 recovered donors had two negative PCRs, clearance, or symptom resolution.

The chain carries TRBV9 and TRBJ2-2; 11 bases are a match to TRBD2. This receptor was obtained from a man aged 35 to 55 who had recovered from COVID-19. The sample consisted of PBMCs or T cells enriched from blood (not recorded which). The CDR3 here is CASSVWLAGGTAGELFF. In nucleotides, the CDR3 is TGTGCCAGCAGCGTATGGTTAGCGGGGGGGACAGCCGGGGAGCTGTTTTTT. Complete variable domain (other parts from reference TRBV9 and TRBJ2-2): DSGVTQTPKHLITATGQRVTLRCSPRSGDLSVYWYQQSLDQGLQFLIQYYNGEERAKGNILERFSAQQFPDLHSELNLSSLELGDSALYFCASSVWLAGGTAGELFFGEGSRLTVL.